This T cell receptor (beta chain) is drawn from a study of cytomegalovirus exposure and HLA in healthy donors. Looked up from germline, CDR1 is LNHNV and CDR2 is YYDKDF (reference sequence). The CDR3 is 13 amino acids. Trimming shortened V by 8 bases and J by 7 bases, and 15 bases separated the two germline ends. This clone showed up just a few times. Primers for the PCR totalled 60 Vbeta and 13 Jbeta. The repertoire was sequenced with immunoSEQ multiplex PCR; TCRdb's copy has only in-frame clones and lacks some. The data show around 150,000 clones, with more than 80% seen just once and 7% held by the top ten.

The clonotype originates from a woman under 40 in good health and CMV-seropositive. The genes are TRBV15 and TRBJ1-5; D is undetermined. Sequencing was done on a sample of PBMCs. The CDR3 region has the DNA TGTGCCACCTCCCGGGGTGTCGGGCAGCCCCAGCATTTT. Translated: CATSRGVGQPQHF.